Each of the 28 T cell receptor beta chains below was sequenced from the same sample in a study of response to subunit inactivated influenza vaccine. TCRdb reprocessed the RT-PCR reads with MiXCR, giving one entry per CDR3 protein. Here the sample spans about 480,000 distinct CDR3 sequences, 13% being singletons. The sample here was PBMCs from blood, taken roughly 48 days after vaccination. Every receptor here comes from a middle-aged man who received an inactivated influenza vaccine.

This clonotype has more than one count but fewer than ten. The chain uses TRBV6-5 and TRBJ1-6; D is undetermined. The CDR3 has 14 residues. From germline, CDR1 is MNHEY and CDR2 SVGAGI. V shed 0 bases and J shed 9 bases, with 9 bases lying between them. CDR3 DNA sequence: TGTGCCAGCAGTTACTCGAGTGTACGTTCACCCCTCCACTTT. Translated, it gives CASSYSSVRSPLHF.

Concerning this clonotype itself: With a much larger clone just one base away, this may be a read error. V gene TRBV9 combines with J gene TRBJ2-1; unclear D gene. The ends were cut back, 0 bases at V and 0 bases at J, with 7 bases in the middle. This CDR3 is 15 amino acids long. CDR1 SGDLS and CDR2 YYNGEE come from the germline V gene. CDR3 in DNA: TGTGCCAGCAGCGTAGACGTGAGCTCCTACAATGAGCAGTTCTTC. Translation gives CASSVDVSSYNEQFF.

The chain combines TRBV24-1 with TRBJ2-2; tentative D call: TRBD2 (6 bases). Germline CDR1 KGHDR, CDR2 SFDVKD. The CDR3 contains 16 residues. Trimming removed 7 bases at V and 1 base at J, with 15 bases between. CDR3 in amino acids: CATSGGDLKNTGELFF. The CDR3 DNA sequence: TGTGCCACCAGCGGCGGGGACCTAAAGAACACCGGGGAGCTGTTTTTT.

This clonotype was found many times. The chain recombines TRBV5-1 with TRBJ2-1; possibly TRBD2 for D (6 bases). Deletions cut 4 bases from V and 8 bases from J, with 10 bases between. The CDR3 is 12 residues long. Per the germline V gene, CDR1 is SGHRS and CDR2 is YFSETQ. CDR3 in DNA: TGCGCCAGCAGCCCGGAGGGGCATGAGCAGTTCTTC. Its protein product is CASSPEGHEQFF.

V usage is TRBV29-1 and J usage is TRBJ1-1; perhaps TRBD1 as D (6 bases). The CDR3 extends over 13 amino acids. Per the germline V gene, CDR1 is SQVTM and CDR2 is ANQGSEA. The V end was cut by 4 bases, the J end by 2 bases, with 11 bases between. CDR3 nucleotides: TGCAGCGTTGCAGGGGCCCGAAACACTGAAGCTTTCTTT. It specifies CSVAGARNTEAFF.

The sample holds many counts of this clonotype. This sequence joins TRBV6-5 and TRBJ2-7, with D unclear. Trimming cost V 4 bases and J 4 bases, with 14 bases left between them. Germline CDR1 reads MNHEY; CDR2 reads SVGAGI. CDR3 length: 14 amino acids. The CDR3 loop is CASSLSATSYEQYF. CDR3 bases: TGTGCCAGCAGTTTATCGGCTACTTCATACGAGCAGTACTTC.

V usage is TRBV20-1 and J usage is TRBJ1-1; 10 nucleotides agree with TRBD1. Looked up from germline, CDR1 is DFQATT and CDR2 is SNEGSKA (reference sequence). Losses at the gene ends were 0 bases for V and 4 bases for J; bases not matched to a gene: 8. The CDR3 is 16 amino acids. The CDR3 DNA reads TGCAGTGCTAGAGACCGGGACAGGGGTTTGGGCACTGAAGCTTTCTTT. It yields the protein CSARDRDRGLGTEAFF.

This sequence joins TRBV15 and TRBJ2-1, with 9 bases aligning to TRBD2. V trimming: 6 bases; J trimming: 0 bases; junction bases outside the gene matches: 6. CDR3 length: 16 amino acids. The germline V gene has CDR1 LNHNV and CDR2 YYDKDF (reference sequence). CDR3 DNA: TGTGCCACCAGTAGCGGGAGCATCCACTCCTACAATGAGCAGTTCTTC. Residues: CATSSGSIHSYNEQFF.

The gene calls are TRBV29-1 and TRBJ2-5; 10 positions agree with TRBD2. Germline V gene data show CDR1 as SQVTM and CDR2 as ANQGSEA. The CDR3 consists of 14 residues. V dropped 5 bases and J dropped 5; count of bases not matched to a gene: 8. The chain's CDR3 is CSVFSSGSRETQYF. In DNA, the CDR3 is TGCAGCGTTTTCTCTAGCGGGAGTCGGGAGACCCAGTACTTC.

V is TRBV7-9 and J is TRBJ2-2; TRBD2 agrees at 11 bases. The CDR3 length is 16 residues. Germline trimming cut 5 bases from V and 5 bases from J; bases unmatched to any gene: 7. Germline assignment: CDR1 SEHNR and CDR2 FQNEAQ (reference sequence). The DNA of the CDR3 is TGTGCCAGCAGCGGCGGAGCTAGCGGGGGGACCGGGGAGCTGTTTTTT. It specifies CASSGGASGGTGELFF.

Comment on this clonotype: Just one base apart from a much larger clone, this may be a read error. The chain is built from TRBV25-1 and TRBJ2-1, with a weak D call TRBD2 (6 bases). The CDR3 contains 15 residues. Trimming removed 0 bases from V and 0 bases from J, with 6 bases in between. Germline lookup yields CDR1 MGHDK and CDR2 SYGVNS. In nucleotides, the CDR3 is TGTGCCAGCAGTGAATACGGGAGCTCCTACAATGAGCAGTTCTTC. This gives the protein CASSEYGSSYNEQFF.

This clonotype was seen only a few times. The rearrangement joins TRBV24-1 to TRBJ2-1, with D uncertain. Per the germline V gene, CDR1 is KGHDR and CDR2 is SFDVKD. The CDR3 is 13 amino acids. Trimming took off 2 bases at V and 6 bases at J, with 7 bases between the two ends. CDR3 DNA: TGTGCCACCAGTGATTCTGACCTCAATGAGCAGTTCTTC. This encodes CATSDSDLNEQFF.

The chain recombines TRBV3-1 with TRBJ1-1; tentatively, D is TRBD1 (5 bases). Germline V gene data show CDR1 as LGHDT and CDR2 as YNNKEL (reference sequence). V gave up 4 bases and J gave up 2 bases, with 20 bases separating them. The length of the CDR3 is 17 residues. CDR3 amino acids: CASSPPIWGAYNTEAFF. In DNA form, the CDR3 reads TGTGCCAGCAGCCCCCCAATTTGGGGCGCATACAACACTGAAGCTTTCTTT.

The chain recombines TRBV20-1 with TRBJ1-2; TRBD1 might be the D (5 bases). The germline V and J ends were trimmed by 3 bases and 4 bases, with 18 bases remaining between them. The CDR3 spans 15 residues. Germline assignment: CDR1 DFQATT and CDR2 SNEGSKA (reference sequence). The CDR3 region is CSASTITGGTYGYTF. The CDR3 nucleotides are TGCAGTGCTAGTACGATTACCGGGGGTACCTATGGCTACACCTTC.

This clonotype was counted between two and nine times. This sequence joins TRBV2 and TRBJ2-5; 12 bases are a match to TRBD2. CDR1 is SNHLY and CDR2 is FYNNEI in the germline V gene. The length of the CDR3 is 17 residues. V dropped 4 bases and J dropped 4; count of bases not matched to a gene: 10. CDR3 residues: CASSGLAGGPSLETQYF. The CDR3 nucleotides are TGTGCCAGCAGTGGTCTAGCGGGAGGGCCCTCGTTAGAGACCCAGTACTTC.

In its sample, this clonotype was seen once. The rearrangement links TRBV20-1 to TRBJ2-4; TRBD1 matches 10 bases. The CDR3 is made up of 16 amino acids. The J segment lost 3 bases and the V segment lost 0 bases, leaving 5 bases of the junction unmatched. The germline CDR1 and CDR2 sequences are DFQATT and SNEGSKA (reference sequence). The CDR3 nucleotides read TGCAGTGCTAGAGACTGGACAGGGGGTGACAAAAACATTCAGTACTTC. It specifies CSARDWTGGDKNIQYF.

Comment on this clonotype: No conserved phenylalanine or tryptophan is present at the end of the CDR3, so a read error is the likely explanation. The chain has TRBV12-3 or TRBV12-4 and TRBJ2-5; D gene ambiguous. Trimming left V 8 bases short and J 2 bases short, with 12 bases between. This CDR3 is 13 amino acids long. Here the CDR3 reads CASRTAEQETQYL. The CDR3 coding sequence is TGTGCCAGCCGAACGGCAGAACAAGAGACCCAGTACTTA.

At least ten counts were recorded for this clonotype. V gene TRBV29-1 combines with J gene TRBJ2-3; D might be TRBD2 (6 bases). V was cut by 4 bases and J by 0 bases, with 8 bases left in between. The germline CDR1 and CDR2 sequences are SQVTM and ANQGSEA. This CDR3 has 13 amino acids. The CDR3 DNA follows: TGCAGCGTTGTTAGCGGAAGCACAGATACGCAGTATTTT. This gives the protein CSVVSGSTDTQYF.

This clonotype was observed at least ten times. The rearrangement uses TRBV7-2 and TRBJ2-7, with D unresolved. Per the germline V gene, CDR1 is SGHTA and CDR2 is FQGNSA. CDR3 length: 16 residues. V lost 0 bases, J lost 5 bases, and 17 bases lay in between. DNA for the CDR3: TGTGCCAGCAGCTTAGCCTTTCCCATCGGCCTACACGAGCAGTACTTC. Translating gives CASSLAFPIGLHEQYF. The complete variable domain, with remaining parts taken from reference TRBV7-2 and TRBJ2-7, reads GAGVSQSPSNKVTEKGKDVELRCDPISGHTALYWYRQSLGQGLEFLIYFQGNSAPDKSGLPSDRFSAERTGGSVSTLTIQRTQQEDSAVYLCASSLAFPIGLHEQYFGPGTRLTVT.

At least ten counts were recorded for this clonotype. This chain joins TRBV7-9 and TRBJ1-2, with D maybe TRBD1 (5 bases). Per germline, CDR1 SEHNR and CDR2 FQNEAQ (reference sequence). CDR3 length equals 14 residues. The V end lost 5 bases, the J end lost 4 bases, and 14 bases lay between the germline ends. The CDR3 here is CASSASGTRYGYTF. DNA for the CDR3: TGTGCCAGCAGCGCATCCGGGACTCGCTATGGCTACACCTTC.

This clonotype was seen a handful of times. CDR3 region: CASSPEFRSSYNEQFF. DNA for the CDR3: TGTGCCAGCAGCCCCGAATTCCGGAGCTCCTACAATGAGCAGTTCTTC. This chain joins TRBV6-1 and TRBJ2-1; D is unresolved. V shed 6 bases and J shed 0 bases, with 15 bases lying between them. Germline CDR1 MNHNS, CDR2 SASEGT. This CDR3 is built from 16 residues.

CDR3 bases: TGTGCCAGCAGTTTAGGGCCCCAGGGGGGCTACACCTTC. It translates to CASSLGPQGGYTF. The chain has TRBV27 and TRBJ1-2, with a possible D match to TRBD1 (6 bases). The CDR3 length is 13 residues. The ends were cut back, 2 bases at V and 8 bases at J, with 12 bases in the middle. Germline CDR1 is MNHEY and CDR2 is SMNVEV (reference sequence).

This clonotype was observed a handful of times. This rearrangement joins TRBV25-1 to TRBJ2-5, with D perhaps given as TRBD1 or TRBD2 (5 bases each). Germline V gene lookup returns CDR1 MGHDK and CDR2 SYGVNS. The CDR3 is 15 amino acids. With 0 bases removed from V and 2 bases from J, the gap between germline ends came to 10 bases. The CDR3 loop is CASSEYGDGQETQYF. Here the CDR3 DNA reads TGTGCCAGCAGTGAATATGGGGACGGGCAAGAGACCCAGTACTTC. The whole variable domain, remainder taken from reference TRBV25-1 and TRBJ2-5, is EADIYQTPRYLVIGTGKKITLECSQTMGHDKMYWYQQDPGMELHLIHYSYGVNSTEKGDLSSESTVSRIRTEHFPLTLESARPSHTSQYLCASSEYGDGQETQYFGPGTRLLVL.

The gene calls are TRBV7-8 and TRBJ2-7; TRBD2 matches 12 bases. V was clipped by 5 bases and J by 3 bases; unmatched bases: 14. Germline V CDR1 and CDR2: SGHVS, FQNEAQ. The CDR3 has 18 residues. The CDR3 spells CASSPDRLAGAPVYEQYF. The CDR3 nucleotides are TGTGCCAGCAGCCCCGACAGACTAGCGGGAGCCCCTGTCTACGAGCAGTACTTC.

V is TRBV4-2 and J is TRBJ1-3, with D possibly matching TRBD1 (5 bases). The germline V gene encodes CDR1 LGHNA and CDR2 YNFKEQ. There are 16 residues in the CDR3. The V end lost 0 bases, the J end lost 1 base, and 10 bases lay between the germline ends. The CDR3 coding sequence is TGTGCCAGCAGCCAAGAAGCAGGGCCTTCTGGAAACACCATATATTTT. Amino acid sequence: CASSQEAGPSGNTIYF.

This clonotype has more than one count but fewer than ten. The chain joins TRBV20-1 to TRBJ2-3; D is unresolved. CDR1 and CDR2 (germline): DFQATT, SNEGSKA (reference sequence). The CDR3 spans 13 residues. The germline V and J ends were trimmed by 2 bases and 2 bases, with 8 bases remaining between them. CDR3 amino acids: CSARLAVTDTQYF. DNA for the CDR3: TGCAGTGCTAGACTCGCGGTCACAGATACGCAGTATTTT.

This clonotype was counted only a few times. This chain links TRBV7-8 with TRBJ1-5, with no clear D. Trimming removed 5 bases at V and 0 bases at J, with 11 bases between. This CDR3 has 15 amino acids. Per the germline V gene, CDR1 is SGHVS and CDR2 is FQNEAQ. CDR3 sequence reads: CASSPEAYSNQPQHF. DNA for the CDR3: TGTGCCAGCAGCCCGGAGGCCTATAGCAATCAGCCCCAGCATTTT.

Only a few counts were recorded for this clonotype. The chain employs TRBV6-1 and TRBJ2-7; no firm D call. V was shortened by 2 bases and J by 1 base, with 12 bases between the two germline ends. The CDR3 consists of 15 residues. The germline V gene has CDR1 MNHNS and CDR2 SASEGT. CDR3 sequence reads: CASSERMLVSYEQYF. The CDR3 DNA follows: TGTGCCAGCAGTGAAAGGATGCTGGTTTCCTACGAGCAGTACTTC.